The next 19 T cell receptor beta chains were all read from a single sample in a study of T cell repertoires in cytomegalovirus infection. TCRdb recomputed calls from the reads with MiXCR, one row per CDR3 protein. The repertoire has about 920,000 distinct CDR3 sequences, more than 25% of them found once; the top ten carry 11% to 15%. These receptors have no identified antigens. The specimen was cultured CD8+ T cells from PBMCs, collected from culture after CMV antigen stimulation. The receptors derive from a human donor in good health (CMV status not recorded). Some clones in this sample may be carry-over from other donors' samples.

This sequence joins TRBV19 and TRBJ2-1, with 7 bases fitting TRBD2. The junction had 12 bases not matched to a gene; V was cut back by 9 bases and J by 1 base. The CDR3 totals 16 residues. CDR1 and CDR2 (germline): LNHDA, SQIVND (reference sequence). The CDR3 DNA is TGTGCCAGCACTACCACCCTAGCGGAGTCCTACAATGAGCAGTTCTTC. Amino acids: CASTTTLAESYNEQFF. Full variable domain (missing parts from reference TRBV19 and TRBJ2-1): DGGITQSPKYLFRKEGQNVTLSCEQNLNHDAMYWYRQDPGQGLRLIYYSQIVNDFQKGDIAEGYSVSREKKESFPLTVTSAQKNPTAFYLCASTTTLAESYNEQFFGPGTRLTVL.

This clonotype was seen a few times. The chain has TRBV29-1 and TRBJ2-3; no clear D gene. Trimming removed 6 bases from V and 6 bases from J, with 22 bases in between. Per the germline V gene, CDR1 is SQVTM and CDR2 is ANQGSEA. The CDR3 contains 15 residues. Written as DNA, the CDR3 is TGCAGCGTGCTCCTGACATCGGTAGCAAGCGATACGCAGTATTTT. Translation: CSVLLTSVASDTQYF.

The chain is built from TRBV14 and TRBJ2-2; D is perhaps TRBD1 (5 bases). This CDR3 has 19 residues. The germline CDR1 and CDR2 sequences are SGHDN and FVKESK. Trimming shortened V by 0 bases and J by 2 bases, and 19 bases separated the two germline ends. This CDR3 is CASSQDLGRDLINTGELFF. The CDR3 bases are TGTGCCAGCAGCCAAGATCTGGGCAGGGATCTTATTAACACCGGGGAGCTGTTTTTT.

This chain connects TRBV27 to TRBJ1-1; possibly TRBD1 for D (5 bases). The CDR3 loop spans 12 amino acids. The V gene lost 5 bases and the J gene lost 4 bases, with 8 bases spanning the gap. Per the germline V gene, CDR1 is MNHEY and CDR2 is SMNVEV (reference sequence). Here the CDR3 reads CASSGGATEAFF. Written as DNA, the CDR3 is TGTGCCAGCAGTGGGGGAGCCACTGAAGCTTTCTTT.

This clonotype was seen more than once but under ten times. V and J are TRBV19 and TRBJ1-1, with 7 bases lining up with TRBD1. V was clipped by 4 bases and J by 8 bases; unmatched bases: 19. The CDR3 is made up of 17 amino acids. CDR1 and CDR2 (germline): LNHDA, SQIVND (reference sequence). The CDR3 region has the DNA TGTGCCAGTAGTACCTTATCAAGCTCGACAGGGACTTTAGAAGCTTTCTTT. Protein product: CASSTLSSSTGTLEAFF.

This chain uses TRBV6-6 with TRBJ1-6, with TRBD1 as a possible D gene (5 bases). CDR1 is MNHNY and CDR2 is SVGAGI in the germline V gene (reference sequence). V was cut by 3 bases and J by 5 bases, with 14 bases left in between. The CDR3 consists of 16 residues. This CDR3 is CASSYSSGNHNSPLHF. The DNA for the CDR3 is TGTGCCAGCAGTTATTCCTCAGGGAACCATAATTCACCCCTCCACTTT.

This chain links TRBV6-8 with TRBJ2-7; the match to TRBD1 covers 8 bases. The CDR3 length is 12 residues. V shed 11 bases, J shed 2 bases, and the junction held 5 bases outside the gene matches. Per the germline V gene, CDR1 is MNHGY and CDR2 is SAAAGT. CDR3 bases: TGTGCCGTCGGGACAGGTACCTACGAGCAGTACTTC. Translated: CAVGTGTYEQYF.

In its sample, this clonotype was seen a few times. The rearrangement uses TRBV6-2 or TRBV6-3 and TRBJ1-4; TRBD1 matches at 11 bases. The CDR3 is 15 amino acids. Germline V gives CDR1 MNHEY, CDR2 SVGEGT. V lost 2 bases and J lost 7; bases outside the gene matches: 3. CDR3 DNA: TGTGCCAGCAGTTACCCCGGGACAGGGGGTGAAAAACTGTTTTTT. Translating it yields CASSYPGTGGEKLFF.

This clonotype was found many times. The chain carries TRBV7-2 and TRBJ2-1; 8 nucleotides match TRBD1. The CDR3 is made up of 14 amino acids. From germline, CDR1 is SGHTA and CDR2 FQGNSA. Germline trimming cut 5 bases from V and 6 bases from J; bases unmatched to any gene: 6. This CDR3 is CASSPPDRVNEQFF. The CDR3 region has the DNA TGTGCCAGCAGCCCGCCGGACAGGGTCAATGAGCAGTTCTTC. The whole variable domain, filled in from reference TRBV7-2 and TRBJ2-1, reads GAGVSQSPSNKVTEKGKDVELRCDPISGHTALYWYRQSLGQGLEFLIYFQGNSAPDKSGLPSDRFSAERTGGSVSTLTIQRTQQEDSAVYLCASSPPDRVNEQFFGPGTRLTVL.

This clonotype was detected once. The chain links TRBV7-4 to TRBJ2-1, with 13 bases fitting TRBD2. Germline values: CDR1 SGHVT, CDR2 SQSDAQ. This CDR3 is built from 14 residues. Losses at the gene ends were 8 bases for V and 10 bases for J; bases not matched to a gene: 8. The CDR3, as DNA: TGTGCCAGCGGAACTAGCGGGGGGGCTGAGGAGCAGTTCTTC. Translated: CASGTSGGAEEQFF.

The gene calls are TRBV19 and TRBJ1-2, with D hard to call. This CDR3 contains 14 residues. Trimming took 2 bases from V and 8 from J, leaving 15 bases between them. Per germline, CDR1 LNHDA and CDR2 SQIVND (reference sequence). This CDR3 reads CASSILSGGGGYTF. DNA of the CDR3: TGTGCCAGTAGTATACTATCGGGAGGAGGCGGCTACACCTTC.

The chain links TRBV12-3 or TRBV12-4 to TRBJ2-3; 8 positions match TRBD2. The V segment lost 5 bases and the J segment 2 bases; nucleotides outside the gene matches: 9. The CDR3 length is 16 residues. The CDR3 region is CASSPGGGIHTDTQYF. The DNA of the CDR3 is TGTGCCAGCAGTCCGGGCGGGGGGATCCACACAGATACGCAGTATTTT.

The V call is TRBV28, the J call TRBJ2-1, with a possible D match to TRBD2 (6 bases). The germline V gene encodes CDR1 MDHEN and CDR2 SYDVKM. V lost 4 bases to trimming and J lost 3 bases, with 13 bases between them. This CDR3 is built from 15 residues. The CDR3 protein is CASSSGGSNYNEQFF. The DNA for the CDR3 is TGTGCCAGCAGTTCCGGGGGATCCAACTACAATGAGCAGTTCTTC. The variable domain in full, completed from reference TRBV28 and TRBJ2-1, reads DVKVTQSSRYLVKRTGEKVFLECVQDMDHENMFWYRQDPGLGLRLIYFSYDVKMKEKGDIPEGYSVSREKKERFSLILESASTNQTSMYLCASSSGGSNYNEQFFGPGTRLTVL.

As regards this clonotype: Since a much larger clone is just one base distant, this may be a read error. The V call is TRBV7-9, the J call TRBJ2-1; perhaps D is TRBD1 or TRBD2 (5 bases each). The CDR3 consists of 14 residues. V lost 3 bases to trimming and J lost 6 bases, with 12 bases between them. Germline values: CDR1 SEHNR, CDR2 FQNEAQ (reference sequence). Written as DNA, the CDR3 is TGTGCCAGCAGCTTTTCCGGGGCCTGCAATGAGCAGTTCTTC. This sequence encodes CASSFSGACNEQFF.

About this clonotype: A read error may account for a junction end that differs from germline. The CDR3 coding sequence is TGCGCCAGCAGCCAAGAGAAGGGGGACAGGGGTCGTCAGCTCCAGCATTTT. It specifies CASSQEKGDRGRQLQHF. This sequence joins TRBV4-3 and TRBJ1-5; 10 positions match TRBD1. The germline CDR1 and CDR2 sequences are LGHNA and YSLEER. CDR3 size: 17 residues.

About this clonotype itself: Possible read error: a much larger clone is one base away. This chain links TRBV7-6 with TRBJ1-2; D possibly corresponds to TRBD1 (5 bases). The germline V gene has CDR1 SGHVS and CDR2 FNYEAQ. This CDR3 contains 14 residues. CDR3 in DNA: TGTGCCAACAGCCCGGAGACAGCGGTCGGGGGCTACACCTTC. Protein product: CANSPETAVGGYTF. Combining the CDR3 with reference TRBV7-6 and TRBJ1-2 gives the whole variable domain GAGVSQSPRYKVTKRGQDVALRCDPISGHVSLYWYRQALGQGPEFLTYFNYEAQQDKSGLPNDRFSAERPEGSISTLTIQRTEQRDSAMYRCANSPETAVGGYTFGSGTRLTVV.

This clonotype turned up a few times. This chain joins TRBV7-2 and TRBJ2-1; TRBD2 agrees at 12 bases. Germline V gene sequence: CDR1 SGHTA, CDR2 FQGNSA. The CDR3 runs to 19 residues. V was clipped by 2 bases and J by 4 bases; unmatched bases: 12. The CDR3 DNA sequence: TGTGCCAGCAGCTTAAAGGCAATGACTAGCGGGGGCCTTTACAATGAGCAGTTCTTC. Its translation is CASSLKAMTSGGLYNEQFF.

This clonotype was found a few times. This rearrangement joins TRBV12-3 or TRBV12-4 to TRBJ1-3; possibly TRBD1 for D (5 bases). Trimming took off 7 bases at V and 0 bases at J, with 22 bases between the two ends. This CDR3 comprises 18 residues. The CDR3 here is CASIRATEGHFSGNTIYF. Written as DNA, the CDR3 is TGTGCCAGCATCAGGGCGACGGAAGGACATTTCTCTGGAAACACCATATATTTT.

The rearrangement links TRBV19 to TRBJ2-3, with 7 bases lining up with TRBD2. Germline assignment: CDR1 LNHDA and CDR2 SQIVND (reference sequence). The CDR3 is 16 amino acids. Losses at the gene ends were 6 bases for V and 2 bases for J; bases not matched to a gene: 11. Written as DNA, the CDR3 is TGTGCCAGTAGCCCGGGCGAGGGACTAAACACAGATACGCAGTATTTT. Translated, it gives CASSPGEGLNTDTQYF. The full variable domain, its missing parts supplied by reference TRBV19 and TRBJ2-3, is DGGITQSPKYLFRKEGQNVTLSCEQNLNHDAMYWYRQDPGQGLRLIYYSQIVNDFQKGDIAEGYSVSREKKESFPLTVTSAQKNPTAFYLCASSPGEGLNTDTQYFGPGTRLTVL.